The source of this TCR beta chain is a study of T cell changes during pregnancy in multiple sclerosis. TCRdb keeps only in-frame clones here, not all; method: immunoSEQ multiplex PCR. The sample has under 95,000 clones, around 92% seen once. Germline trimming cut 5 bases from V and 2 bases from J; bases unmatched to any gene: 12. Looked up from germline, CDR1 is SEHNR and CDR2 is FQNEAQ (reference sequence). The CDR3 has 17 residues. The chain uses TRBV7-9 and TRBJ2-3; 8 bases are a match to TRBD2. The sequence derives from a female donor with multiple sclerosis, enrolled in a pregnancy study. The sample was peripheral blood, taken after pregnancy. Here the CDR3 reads CASSPRGGRIPTDTQYF. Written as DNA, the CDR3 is TGTGCCAGCAGCCCCCGGGGGGGAAGGATACCCACAGATACGCAGTATTTT. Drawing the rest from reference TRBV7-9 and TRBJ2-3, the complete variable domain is DTGVSQNPRHKITKRGQNVTFRCDPISEHNRLYWYRQTLGQGPEFLTYFQNEAQLEKSRLLSDRFSAERPKGSFSTLEIQRTEQGDSAMYLCASSPRGGRIPTDTQYFGPGTRLTVL.